The table lists the clone carrying this T cell receptor (beta chain) with a few counts. Via MiXCR, TCRdb re-called the 5' RACE reads, giving one row per CDR3 protein. Of a few hundred thousand distinct CDR3 sequences in the sample, 7.5% to 10% were seen once. This CDR3 is built from 11 residues. V was shortened by 8 bases and J by 0 bases, with 7 bases between the two germline ends. The germline CDR1 and CDR2 sequences are SQVTM and ANQGSEA. This entry comes from a study of identical twins. The same data also went into a second study, on yellow fever vaccine responses in identical twins.

The sequenced sample was PBMCs. This chain connects TRBV29-1 to TRBJ1-1, with unresolved D. The clonotype originates from a woman aged 18-30 years in good health. CDR3 loop: CSFLVNTEAFF. The CDR3 bases are TGCAGCTTCCTGGTGAACACTGAAGCTTTCTTT.